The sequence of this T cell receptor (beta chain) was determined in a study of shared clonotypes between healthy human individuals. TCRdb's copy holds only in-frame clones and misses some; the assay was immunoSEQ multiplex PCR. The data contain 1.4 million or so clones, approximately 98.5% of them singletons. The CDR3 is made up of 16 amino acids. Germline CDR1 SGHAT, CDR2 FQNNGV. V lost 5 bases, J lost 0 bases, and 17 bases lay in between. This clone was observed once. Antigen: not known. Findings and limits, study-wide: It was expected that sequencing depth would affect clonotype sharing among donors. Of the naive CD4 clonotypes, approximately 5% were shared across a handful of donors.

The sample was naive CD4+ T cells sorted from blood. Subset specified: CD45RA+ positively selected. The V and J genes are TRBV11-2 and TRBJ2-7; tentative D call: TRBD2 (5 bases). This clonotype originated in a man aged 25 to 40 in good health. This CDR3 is CASSLRWGALSYEQYF. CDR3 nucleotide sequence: TGTGCCAGCAGCCTAAGATGGGGAGCCCTCTCCTACGAGCAGTACTTC. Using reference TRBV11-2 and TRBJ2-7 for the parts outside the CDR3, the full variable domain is EAGVAQSPRYKIIEKRQSVAFWCNPISGHATLYWYQQILGQGPKLLIQFQNNGVVDDSQLPKDRFSAERLKGVDSTLKIQPAKLEDSAVYLCASSLRWGALSYEQYFGPGTRLTVT.